This T cell receptor beta chain was recorded in a study of T cells in Graves' hyperthyroidism and ophthalmopathy. Authors of the study amplified TCR beta CDR3 regions from RNA transcripts. HTBI primers drove first-round RT-PCR of the TCR CDR3. TCRdb itself ran the multiplex PCR reads through MiXCR, one entry per CDR3 protein. The sample records hundreds of thousands of distinct CDR3 sequences, more than 13% being singletons. The CDR3 extends over 13 amino acids. Trimming removed 5 bases at V and 2 bases at J, with 9 bases between. Per the germline V gene, CDR1 is SEHNR and CDR2 is FQNEAQ (reference sequence). This clonotype was picked up a small number of times.

Specimen: blood. The receptor was isolated from a man aged 50 or older with Graves' ophthalmopathy. V is TRBV7-9 and J is TRBJ1-2, with D unresolved. This CDR3 reads CASSQHENYGYTF. The CDR3 DNA reads TGTGCCAGCAGCCAACACGAAAACTATGGCTACACCTTC.